A selection of T cell receptor beta chains follows, all from one sample in a study of blood T cell repertoires in COVID-19. This table comes from immunoSEQ multiplex PCR, and its TCRdb copy is limited to in-frame clones, with some not included. The table has around 200,000 clones, 86% seen once. Sequencing was done on a sample of PBMCs or T cells enriched from blood (not recorded which). The source of these receptors is a man in his forties or fifties with acute COVID-19. Both conserved end residues are part of each CDR3. The D gene is left open where the match is weak. Clone size is shown for a subset of rows, as once, few, many or a class of expanded clone.

clone size	J gene	V gene	D gene	CDR3 DNA	CDR3 protein
.	TRBJ2-7	TRBV7-8	.	TGTGCCAGCAGCTTAGCGTGGGGGAGGCCATCCTACGAGCAGTACTTC	CASSLAWGRPSYEQYF
.	TRBJ1-4	TRBV25-1	TRBD1	TGTGCCAGCAGTGAACCTGACAGGGGACCAACTAATGAAAAACTGTTTTTT	CASSEPDRGPTNEKLFF
.	TRBJ1-2	TRBV28	.	TGTGCCAGCGGAGGATTCTATGGCTACACCTTC	CASGGFYGYTF
.	TRBJ1-2	TRBV11-2	.	TGTGCCAGCAGCTTAGGGCTCAATGGCTACACCTTC	CASSLGLNGYTF
.	TRBJ1-1	TRBV18	.	TGTGCCAGCACCACCGGCGGGATTGGGCCCCGAAGCCTCACTGAAGCTTTCTTT	CASTTGGIGPRSLTEAFF
.	TRBJ1-5	TRBV11-2	.	TGTGCCAGCAGCTCGGGGGGGGATCAGCCCCAGCATTTT	CASSSGGDQPQHF
.	TRBJ2-5	TRBV7-3	.	TGTGCCAGCAGCCCGTCACCGGGACTGCCGCAAGAGACCCAGTACTTC	CASSPSPGLPQETQYF
.	TRBJ2-1	TRBV19	TRBD2	TGTGCCAGTAGTCCCAAGGCAGGGACTAGACTCTACAATGAGCAGTTCTTC	CASSPKAGTRLYNEQFF
.	TRBJ2-6	TRBV9	.	TGTGCCAGCAGCTCCGTAGGTTGGACATCGTGGGACTCTGGGGCCAACGTCCTGACTTTC	CASSSVGWTSWDSGANVLTF
.	TRBJ2-1	TRBV3-1/TRBV3-2	.	TGTGCCAGCAGCCCCACCCGGGGGGAGCAGTTCTTC	CASSPTRGEQFF
.	TRBJ1-2	TRBV12-2	.	TGTGCAAGTCGCTTAGGACAGGGAACTTATGGCTACACCTTC	CASRLGQGTYGYTF
.	TRBJ1-1	TRBV28	.	TGTGCCAGCAGTCCCCCCAGGGTTCGCACTGAAGCTTTCTTT	CASSPPRVRTEAFF
.	TRBJ1-2	TRBV29-1	TRBD1	TGCAGCGTTGAAGGACAGGGGGGGAGGGCTAACTATGGCTACACCTTC	CSVEGQGGRANYGYTF
few	TRBJ2-7	TRBV4-2	TRBD2	TGTGCCAGCAGCCCGGGACTAGCGGGAGGAGGTGAGCAGTACTTC	CASSPGLAGGGEQYF
few	TRBJ2-1	TRBV3-1/TRBV3-2	.	TGTGCCAGCAGCCAAGTGACCGGGAGAAACAATGAGCAGTTCTTC	CASSQVTGRNNEQFF
.	TRBJ2-7	TRBV11-1	.	TGTGCCAGCAGCTCTCGGGGGGACAGGTACGAGCAGTACTTC	CASSSRGDRYEQYF
.	TRBJ2-2	TRBV6-2/TRBV6-3	TRBD2	TGTGCCAGCAGTTACCGGGGGGGCGTAACCGCGAACACCGGGGAGCTGTTTTTT	CASSYRGGVTANTGELFF
.	TRBJ1-4	TRBV18	TRBD1	TGTGCCAGCTCAAGACAGGGGAATGAAAAACTGTTTTTT	CASSRQGNEKLFF
.	TRBJ1-5	TRBV28	.	TGTGCCAGCAGACCTCTTGAGGGTTACAATCAGCCCCAGCATTTT	CASRPLEGYNQPQHF
few	TRBJ1-4	TRBV9	TRBD1	TGTGCCAGCAGCCTAACCCCAGGGGGCACTAATGAAAAACTGTTTTTT	CASSLTPGGTNEKLFF
.	TRBJ1-1	TRBV4-1	TRBD1	TGCGCCAGCAGCCAACTGTACAGGGGCCGCACTGAAGCTTTCTTT	CASSQLYRGRTEAFF
.	TRBJ2-7	TRBV2	TRBD1	TGTGCCAGCAGAACAGGGGGCGGAAGGTACGAGCAGTACTTC	CASRTGGGRYEQYF
once	TRBJ1-6	TRBV7-3	TRBD1	TGTGCCAGCAGCGCACAGGGGGCGCGCTCCTATAATTCACCCCTCCACTTT	CASSAQGARSYNSPLHF
once	TRBJ1-1	TRBV6-5	.	TGTGCCAGCTCCCTTGGACAGATGAACACTGAAGCTTTCTTT	CASSLGQMNTEAFF
.	TRBJ2-7	TRBV28	.	TGTGCCAGTACTAGAGCACCCTACGAGCAGTACTTC	CASTRAPYEQYF
.	TRBJ2-1	TRBV18	TRBD1	TGTGCCAGCTCACCACGTTACGGGACAGGGTACAATGAGCAGTTCTTC	CASSPRYGTGYNEQFF
.	TRBJ2-5	TRBV28	TRBD2	TGTGCCAGCAGTTTATTGGCGGGAGTTACCCAAGAGACCCAGTACTTC	CASSLLAGVTQETQYF
few	TRBJ1-1	TRBV6-5	TRBD1	TGTGCCAGCAGTTACGGGGGACAGGGGGCGAGGGCTTTCTTT	CASSYGGQGARAFF
few	TRBJ1-1	TRBV7-2	TRBD1	TGTGCCAGCAGCGTATCAGGGGGCCGGACTGAAGCTTTCTTT	CASSVSGGRTEAFF
.	TRBJ2-1	TRBV6-5	TRBD2	TGTGCCAGCAGTTATAAGCGGGACTCCTACAATGAGCAGTTCTTC	CASSYKRDSYNEQFF
few	TRBJ1-5	TRBV2	TRBD1	TGTGCCAGCAGGAAAGACAGGGATCAGCCCCAGCATTTT	CASRKDRDQPQHF
.	TRBJ1-5	TRBV12-3/TRBV12-4	.	TGTGCCAGCAGTTTGCAGGGAATTCAGCCCCAGCATTTT	CASSLQGIQPQHF
.	TRBJ2-1	TRBV9	TRBD2	TGTGCCAGCAGCCCCCGGACTAGCGGGAACTTTTGGGGTAATGAGCAGTTCTTC	CASSPRTSGNFWGNEQFF
once	TRBJ2-6	TRBV29-1	.	TGCAGCGCTCCCCAGGGGGGCTCTGGGGCCAACGTCCTGACTTTC	CSAPQGGSGANVLTF
.	TRBJ2-2	TRBV4-1	TRBD2	TGCGCCAGCAGCCAAGAGGGTAGCGGGAGATTTGGGGAGCTGTTTTTT	CASSQEGSGRFGELFF